The 27 T cell receptor beta chains given below trace back to one sample, sequenced in a study of T cells after yellow fever vaccination. TCRdb re-called the 5' RACE reads through MiXCR, storing one row per CDR3 protein. The sample gives some 350,000 distinct CDR3 sequences, roughly 4.3% of which show up once; approximately 25% is in the top ten. The specimen comprised PBMCs, sampled 5 days after the yellow fever booster vaccination. The origin of the receptors is a man aged 18-30 years who received the YFV17D yellow fever vaccine.

This clonotype was observed a handful of times. The chain recombines TRBV5-1 with TRBJ1-2, with a possible D match to TRBD1 (6 bases). This CDR3 is built from 14 residues. Trimming cost V 1 base and J 7 bases, with 14 bases left between them. Germline V CDR1 and CDR2: SGHRS, YFSETQ. The CDR3 coding sequence is TGCGCCAGCAGCTTGCCCAACAGGGAATCTGGCTACACCTTC. Its protein product is CASSLPNRESGYTF.

This chain links TRBV19 with TRBJ1-5; D gene ambiguous. Germline lookup yields CDR1 LNHDA and CDR2 SQIVND (reference sequence). The CDR3 is 16 residues long. V shed 1 base and J shed 0 bases, with 10 bases lying between them. The CDR3 coding sequence is TGTGCCAGTAGTATAGCTGTGCAATATAGCAATCAGCCCCAGCATTTT. Amino acid sequence: CASSIAVQYSNQPQHF. Full variable domain (missing parts from reference TRBV19 and TRBJ1-5): DGGITQSPKYLFRKEGQNVTLSCEQNLNHDAMYWYRQDPGQGLRLIYYSQIVNDFQKGDIAEGYSVSREKKESFPLTVTSAQKNPTAFYLCASSIAVQYSNQPQHFGDGTRLSIL.

This clonotype was seen at least ten times. The chain carries TRBV5-5 and TRBJ2-3, with a tentative D call TRBD1 (5 bases). V lost 6 bases to trimming and J lost 0 bases, with 14 bases between them. Germline V gene lookup returns CDR1 SGHKS and CDR2 YYEKEE (reference sequence). The CDR3 sequence is 15 residues long. CDR3 nucleotide sequence: TGTGCCAGCACCCCAGGACAAACTAGCACAGATACGCAGTATTTT. Translating it yields CASTPGQTSTDTQYF.

The chain uses TRBV18 and TRBJ2-7; 7 bases fit TRBD1. The CDR3 contains 13 residues. The V gene's germline CDR1 is KGHSH and CDR2 LQKENI. Trimming at V came to 3 bases and at J to 6 bases, leaving 5 bases not matched to a gene. The CDR3 DNA reads as TGTGCCAGCTCACCGGACAGGCCTGGCGAGCAGTACTTC. It specifies CASSPDRPGEQYF.

A few counts support this clonotype. The chain carries TRBV7-3 and TRBJ2-5, with 10 bases aligning to TRBD2. From germline, CDR1 is SGHTA and CDR2 FQGTGA. CDR3 length: 15 amino acids. Trimming removed 5 bases from V and 3 bases from J; junction bases left unmatched: 6. The CDR3: CASSQGLAAEETQYF. In nucleotides, the CDR3 is TGTGCCAGCAGCCAAGGACTAGCGGCAGAAGAGACCCAGTACTTC.

This chain connects TRBV6-5 to TRBJ2-3, with D unclear. The germline V and J ends were trimmed by 3 bases and 6 bases, with 13 bases remaining between them. Germline CDR1 reads MNHEY; CDR2 reads SVGAGI. The CDR3 has 14 residues. As DNA, the CDR3 is TGTGCCAGCAGTTATGGTACCGGGCTGGATACGCAGTATTTT. Its translation is CASSYGTGLDTQYF.

This clonotype has more than one count but fewer than ten. The gene calls are TRBV5-1 and TRBJ1-1; D might be TRBD1 (5 bases). V lost 0 bases, J lost 5 bases, and 14 bases lay in between. The CDR3 consists of 15 residues. CDR1 SGHRS and CDR2 YFSETQ come from the germline V gene. DNA for the CDR3: TGCGCCAGCAGCTTGGGAGGCGCTCAGGGAACTGAAGCTTTCTTT. Its protein is CASSLGGAQGTEAFF.

This clonotype has more than one count but fewer than ten. The chain employs TRBV5-1 and TRBJ1-2, with TRBD1 matching 7 bases. The J segment lost 8 bases and the V segment lost 1 base, leaving 5 bases of the junction unmatched. The CDR3 length is 13 residues. Germline CDR1 is SGHRS and CDR2 is YFSETQ. The CDR3 DNA follows: TGCGCCAGCAGCTTGACAGGGGCCGGGGGCTACACCTTC. This codes for CASSLTGAGGYTF.

This chain links TRBV27 with TRBJ2-3; the match to TRBD2 covers 7 bases. The CDR3 length is 13 residues. CDR1 MNHEY and CDR2 SMNVEV come from the germline V gene (reference sequence). V lost 4 bases to trimming and J lost 5 bases; unmatched junction nucleotides: 3. CDR3 amino acids: CASSSGGRDTQYF. CDR3 in DNA: TGTGCCAGCAGTTCAGGCGGGAGAGATACGCAGTATTTT.

This clonotype came up a few times. J is TRBJ2-1 and V is TRBV28; D remains ambiguous. Germline values: CDR1 MDHEN, CDR2 SYDVKM. There are 12 residues in the CDR3. The V gene lost 7 bases and the J gene lost 8 bases, with 12 bases spanning the gap. CDR3 bases: TGTGCCAGCAATACAAAGGGCCATGAGCAGTTCTTC. Amino acids: CASNTKGHEQFF.

The chain carries TRBV12-3 or TRBV12-4 and TRBJ2-3, with TRBD2 matching 15 bases. The junction had 8 bases not matched to a gene; V was cut back by 5 bases and J by 2 bases. This CDR3 spans 18 amino acids. CDR3 nucleotides: TGTGCCAGCAGTACCGGGACTAGCGGGGGGTGGTTCACAGATACGCAGTATTTT. It translates to CASSTGTSGGWFTDTQYF.

This clonotype was recorded at least ten times. This chain joins TRBV20-1 and TRBJ2-4, with D possibly called TRBD1 or TRBD2 (5 bases each). The V end lost 3 bases, the J end lost 1 base, and 10 bases lay between the germline ends. The CDR3 is 14 amino acids. Germline CDR1 is DFQATT and CDR2 is SNEGSKA (reference sequence). CDR3 DNA sequence: TGCAGTGCTAGCCCCTGGGGGGCCAAAAACATTCAGTACTTC. Its translation is CSASPWGAKNIQYF.

The chain employs TRBV6-5 and TRBJ1-5, with D maybe TRBD1 (6 bases). The CDR3 runs to 15 residues. Trimming took 6 bases from V and 0 from J, leaving 12 bases between them. Looked up from germline, CDR1 is MNHEY and CDR2 is SVGAGI. Written as DNA, the CDR3 is TGTGCCAGCAGGCGAACAGGGTTTAGCAATCAGCCCCAGCATTTT. This codes for CASRRTGFSNQPQHF.

V gene TRBV23-1 combines with J gene TRBJ2-7, with D tentatively TRBD1 (6 bases). TRBV23-1 is classed as an ORF, of uncertain function. Trimming shortened V by 2 bases and J by 7 bases, and 12 bases separated the two germline ends. The CDR3 runs to 13 residues. The DNA of the CDR3 is TGCGCCAGCAGTCAACACCCAGGGGTTGAGCAGTACGTC. Translation: CASSQHPGVEQYV.

The gene calls are TRBV7-2 and TRBJ1-1; 11 bases match TRBD1. This CDR3 has 15 amino acids. With 0 bases clipped from V and 4 bases from J, the junction kept 1 base outside the gene matches. Germline values: CDR1 SGHTA, CDR2 FQGNSA. In nucleotides, the CDR3 is TGTGCCAGCAGCTTAGCGGGACAGGGGGGCACTGAAGCTTTCTTT. Protein product: CASSLAGQGGTEAFF.

This clonotype occurred many times. The rearrangement uses TRBV12-3 or TRBV12-4 and TRBJ1-1; D is perhaps TRBD1 (6 bases). V was trimmed by 2 bases and J by 8 bases, leaving 9 bases between them. The CDR3 length is 12 residues. This CDR3 is CASSLRGSEAFF. The CDR3 DNA is TGTGCCAGCAGTTTAAGGGGGTCGGAAGCTTTCTTT.

This chain links TRBV29-1 with TRBJ2-3; the match to TRBD2 covers 10 bases. Germline V CDR1 and CDR2: SQVTM, ANQGSEA. The length of the CDR3 is 16 residues. V lost 5 bases to trimming and J lost 2 bases; unmatched junction nucleotides: 10. In DNA form, the CDR3 reads TGCAGCGTTTCGACCTTAGCGGGGGGACACACAGATACGCAGTATTTT. This encodes CSVSTLAGGHTDTQYF.

This clonotype has ten or more counts. J is TRBJ1-4 and V is TRBV28, with D possibly matching TRBD1 (5 bases). V was clipped by 4 bases and J by 7 bases, with 16 bases between them. Germline CDR1 MDHEN, CDR2 SYDVKM. CDR3 length equals 15 residues. CDR3 in DNA: TGTGCCAGCAGTTCCGCCGGGACCGCTTTTGAAAAACTGTTTTTT. Its protein is CASSSAGTAFEKLFF.

The V gene is TRBV5-1, the J gene TRBJ2-7; D unclear. The CDR3 extends over 12 amino acids. Germline V lookup: CDR1 SGHRS, CDR2 YFSETQ. V lost 0 bases and J lost 6, with 7 bases in between. CDR3 sequence reads: CASSLVGFEQYF. The CDR3 DNA is TGCGCCAGCAGCTTGGTAGGGTTCGAGCAGTACTTC.

The chain recombines TRBV7-6 with TRBJ1-5; possibly TRBD1 for D (6 bases). The CDR3 sequence is 16 residues long. V gave up 1 base and J gave up 4 bases, with 14 bases separating them. Germline V lookup: CDR1 SGHVS, CDR2 FNYEAQ. Here the CDR3 DNA reads TGTGCCAGCAGCTTAGTGGCGGACAGCTTTAATCAGCCCCAGCATTTT. The encoded protein is CASSLVADSFNQPQHF.

CDR3 coding DNA: TGTGCCAGCAGGGATCCCGGGGTCGGGGAGCTGTTTTTT. The encoded protein is CASRDPGVGELFF. The rearrangement links TRBV6-2 or TRBV6-3 to TRBJ2-2; weak D call: TRBD2 (5 bases). CDR1 and CDR2 (germline): MNHEY, SVGEGT. V shed 6 bases and J shed 7 bases, with 12 bases lying between them. This CDR3 has 13 amino acids.

This clonotype appeared a few times. One end of the junction does not line up with germline, which may come from a read error. The gene calls are TRBV7-9 and TRBJ1-1; D uncertain. CDR1 is SEHNR, CDR2 FQNEAQ, per germline (reference sequence). CDR3 length equals 12 residues. CDR3 region: CASSLMNTEASF. Here the CDR3 DNA reads TGTGCCAGCAGCCTCATGAACACTGAAGCTTCCTTT.

The chain recombines TRBV19 with TRBJ1-2, with 7 nucleotides matching TRBD1. This CDR3 is 14 amino acids long. Germline V gene data show CDR1 as LNHDA and CDR2 as SQIVND (reference sequence). With 7 bases clipped from V and 7 bases from J, the junction kept 12 bases outside the gene matches. The CDR3 bases are TGTGCCAGTATCTTACAGGGGATTTCTTCTGGCTACACCTTC. Its protein product is CASILQGISSGYTF.

Here the CDR3 reads CSALSGSRGYTF. In DNA, the CDR3 is TGCAGTGCTTTATCAGGGTCGAGGGGCTACACCTTC. The V and J genes are TRBV20-1 and TRBJ1-2, with D maybe TRBD1 (5 bases). V lost 5 bases to trimming and J lost 8 bases, with 15 bases between them. CDR1 is DFQATT, CDR2 SNEGSKA, per germline (reference sequence). The CDR3 consists of 12 residues.

There are a few counts of this clonotype. CDR3 bases: TGTGCCAGCAGACGGACAGGGGCGCGAACCAAACTGTTTTTT. Translation gives CASRRTGARTKLFF. The J gene is TRBJ1-4, the V gene TRBV6-5, with 9 bases matching TRBD1. V was clipped by 6 bases and J by 11 bases; unmatched bases: 10. Germline CDR1 is MNHEY and CDR2 is SVGAGI. The CDR3 runs to 14 residues.

This clonotype was recorded a few times. The chain recombines TRBV20-1 with TRBJ1-1; D is unclear. The CDR3 contains 13 residues. Trimming stripped 1 base from V and 0 bases from J, with 6 bases between. CDR1 and CDR2 (germline): DFQATT, SNEGSKA (reference sequence). In DNA, the CDR3 is TGCAGTGCTAGAGGGACCCTGAACACTGAAGCTTTCTTT. It codes for CSARGTLNTEAFF.

This clonotype was detected ten times or more. This rearrangement joins TRBV5-1 to TRBJ2-2; unclear D gene. V lost 1 base and J 3 bases, leaving 4 bases between the germline ends. This CDR3 region has 13 residues. Per the germline V gene, CDR1 is SGHRS and CDR2 is YFSETQ. The CDR3 DNA follows: TGCGCCAGCAGCTTGCCATACACCGGGGAGCTGTTTTTT. Protein sequence: CASSLPYTGELFF.